This T cell receptor beta chain emerged from a study of blood T cell repertoires in COVID-19. This table comes from immunoSEQ multiplex PCR, and its TCRdb copy is limited to in-frame clones, with some not included. The sample lists about 99,000 clones, around 86% seen once, with more than 14% in the top ten. V lost 3 bases and J lost 5, with 12 bases in between. CDR1 and CDR2 from the germline V gene are SGHRS and YFSETQ. CDR3 length: 15 residues. The sample holds a few counts of this clone. Sequencing was performed on peripheral blood. The chain combines TRBV5-1 with TRBJ1-6, with D perhaps matching TRBD1 (6 bases). The TCR sequence derives from a man aged 45 to 65 with acute or convalescent COVID-19. CDR3 sequence: CASSSRTANNSPLHF. The CDR3 nucleotides are TGCGCCAGCAGCTCACGGACAGCCAATAATTCACCCCTCCACTTT.